Sequencing of this T cell receptor beta chain was carried out in a study of post-analysis software for immune sequencing data. Study-wide background: Relapsing-remitting, secondary progressive and progressive-relapsing forms of multiple sclerosis all featured among disease courses.

As to this clonotype: The antigen remains unidentified.

Unique molecular identifiers tagged the TCR beta cDNA libraries. The T cell input of about 0.9 to 10 million gave approximately 460,000 cDNA molecules. One entry per CDR3 protein results from TCRdb running MiXCR on the PCR reads. The sample has fewer than 700,000 distinct CDR3 sequences, 44% seen once. The study's findings and limits: Samples sharing a preparation batch grouped tightly together when assessed by F measure. Significantly lower normalized Chao1 diversity was seen in multiple sclerosis patients than in controls.

The sequence derives from a girl aged 10 to 17 with multiple sclerosis. Sequenced material: blood.

Written as DNA, the CDR3 is TGTGCCACCAGTGATCCAAGGGACCGGGACAGGGGGCTGGGTGAGCAGTTCTTC. Protein product: CATSDPRDRDRGLGEQFF. The V gene is TRBV24-1, the J gene TRBJ2-1; 12 bases agree with TRBD1. Trimming at V came to 3 bases and at J to 9 bases, leaving 14 bases not matched to a gene. The CDR3 consists of 18 residues. Germline V CDR1 and CDR2: KGHDR, SFDVKD.